The 14 T cell receptor beta chains below come from one sample, sequenced in a study of early T cells in non-severe SARS-CoV-2 infection. TCRdb re-called the 5' RACE reads with MiXCR, one entry per CDR3 protein. Of tens of thousands of distinct CDR3 sequences listed, approximately 5.2% were seen once; the top ten hold roughly 6.2%. Specimen: whole blood. The origin of the receptors is an adult who was a healthcare worker with PCR-confirmed SARS-CoV-2 infection or an uninfected control (not recorded which).

This clonotype qualifies as medium-sized. The chain uses TRBV2 and TRBJ2-1; TRBD1 might be the D (6 bases). V lost 8 bases and J lost 4, with 18 bases in between. Germline V gives CDR1 SNHLY, CDR2 FYNNEI. The CDR3 runs to 15 residues. The CDR3 region has the DNA TGTGCCAGCCAGACAGGCGGGTCCCAATACAATGAGCAGTTCTTC. It is translated as CASQTGGSQYNEQFF.

This clonotype turned up a few times. V usage is TRBV7-2 and J usage is TRBJ2-5; possible D gene TRBD2, 6 bases. The CDR3 spans 14 residues. Germline V gene sequence: CDR1 SGHTA, CDR2 FQGNSA. The V end lost 5 bases, the J end lost 9 bases, and 19 bases lay between the germline ends. CDR3 amino acids: CASSPGDQRHAQYF. CDR3 in DNA: TGTGCCAGCAGCCCGGGGGACCAACGCCACGCCCAGTACTTC.

This clonotype was detected a few times. The rearrangement joins TRBV6-5 to TRBJ2-5; 11 positions match TRBD2. From germline, CDR1 is MNHEY and CDR2 SVGAGI. V lost 0 bases to trimming and J lost 1 base; unmatched junction nucleotides: 7. This CDR3 is built from 18 residues. In DNA, the CDR3 is TGTGCCAGCAGTTACTCCCCTACTAGCGGGGGTACCCAAGAGACCCAGTACTTC. Residues: CASSYSPTSGGTQETQYF.

This clonotype was recorded at least ten times. The gene calls are TRBV5-6 and TRBJ1-1; D is unclear. The CDR3 is 12 amino acids. Trimming removed 0 bases at V and 3 bases at J, with 3 bases between. CDR1 SGHDT and CDR2 YYEEEE come from the germline V gene. The CDR3 coding sequence is TGTGCCAGCAGCTTGGAGGACACTGAAGCTTTCTTT. Protein product: CASSLEDTEAFF. Complete variable domain (other parts from reference TRBV5-6 and TRBJ1-1): DAGVTQSPTHLIKTRGQQVTLRCSPKSGHDTVSWYQQALGQGPQFIFQYYEEEERQRGNFPDRFSGHQFPNYSSELNVNALLLGDSALYLCASSLEDTEAFFGQGTRLTVV.

This clonotype was recorded a few times. The rearrangement links TRBV3-1 to TRBJ2-3; D remains ambiguous. Germline loops: CDR1 LGHDT, CDR2 YNNKEL (reference sequence). The CDR3 totals 16 residues. Deletions cut 1 base from V and 2 bases from J, with 13 bases between. Written as DNA, the CDR3 is TGTGCCAGCAGCCAAGCGAGACTCCTATACACAGATACGCAGTATTTT. Its protein product is CASSQARLLYTDTQYF.

There are many counts of this clonotype. The chain uses TRBV7-2 and TRBJ2-3; weak D call: TRBD2 (5 bases). The ends were cut back, 2 bases at V and 2 bases at J, with 11 bases in the middle. CDR1 and CDR2 (germline): SGHTA, FQGNSA. The CDR3 has 15 residues. In DNA, the CDR3 is TGTGCCAGCAGCTTAACGGGGTCCCACACAGATACGCAGTATTTT. It specifies CASSLTGSHTDTQYF. Full variable domain (rest looked up from reference TRBV7-2 and TRBJ2-3): GAGVSQSPSNKVTEKGKDVELRCDPISGHTALYWYRQSLGQGLEFLIYFQGNSAPDKSGLPSDRFSAERTGGSVSTLTIQRTQQEDSAVYLCASSLTGSHTDTQYFGPGTRLTVL.

This clonotype showed up many times. The V call is TRBV29-1, the J call TRBJ2-1, with 9 bases lining up with TRBD2. The CDR3 contains 12 residues. V was pared by 6 bases and J by 6 bases, with 3 bases of the junction left unmatched. CDR1 is SQVTM, CDR2 ANQGSEA, per germline. CDR3 sequence (DNA): TGCAGCGTGCGGGGGGGCCCCAATGAGCAGTTCTTC. Residues: CSVRGGPNEQFF.

This clonotype was detected many times. This sequence joins TRBV6-4 and TRBJ2-3; D is possibly TRBD1 (6 bases). Trimming took off 0 bases at V and 2 bases at J, with 9 bases between the two ends. Germline V gene sequence: CDR1 MRHNA, CDR2 SNTAGT. The CDR3 spans 15 residues. The CDR3: CASSDSGDTTDTQYF. Here the CDR3 DNA reads TGTGCCAGCAGTGACTCGGGGGACACCACAGATACGCAGTATTTT.

J is TRBJ2-3 and V is TRBV12-3 or TRBV12-4; 9 bases are shared with TRBD2. This CDR3 region has 15 residues. The V and J ends lost 8 bases and 1 base, in that order; junction bases with no gene match: 7. The CDR3 is CASSGLAYGTDTQYF. In DNA, the CDR3 is TGTGCCAGCTCGGGACTAGCCTATGGCACAGATACGCAGTATTTT.

This clonotype has only a few counts. The gene calls are TRBV2 and TRBJ2-5; D is tentatively TRBD1 or TRBD2 (5 bases each). Germline lookup yields CDR1 SNHLY and CDR2 FYNNEI. The CDR3 covers 13 residues. Trimming shortened V by 8 bases and J by 7 bases, and 17 bases separated the two germline ends. The CDR3 DNA is TGTGCCAGCCGGGACCAAACGCCGGGGACCCAGTACTTC. This sequence encodes CASRDQTPGTQYF.

This clonotype was recorded many times. V and J are TRBV4-2 and TRBJ2-1; 7 bases match TRBD1. Trimming cost V 1 base and J 7 bases; bases outside gene matches: 4. The CDR3 length is 14 residues. Per germline, CDR1 LGHNA and CDR2 YNFKEQ. The CDR3 is CASSQVGTVNEQFF. The CDR3 DNA follows: TGTGCCAGCAGCCAAGTTGGGACAGTTAATGAGCAGTTCTTC.

This clonotype was seen repeatedly, ten times or more. V usage is TRBV20-1 and J usage is TRBJ1-5, with D perhaps matching TRBD1 (6 bases). Germline CDR1 and CDR2: DFQATT and SNEGSKA (reference sequence). The germline V and J ends were trimmed by 4 bases and 4 bases, with 11 bases remaining between them. This CDR3 contains 13 residues. CDR3 DNA sequence: TGCAGTGCTATGGGACATTTGAATCAGCCCCAGCATTTT. Protein sequence: CSAMGHLNQPQHF.

This clonotype was seen ten or more times. J is TRBJ1-1 and V is TRBV20-1; possibly TRBD1 for D (6 bases). The CDR3 has 14 residues. Germline CDR1 DFQATT, CDR2 SNEGSKA (reference sequence). Trimming shortened V by 1 base and J by 1 base, and 10 bases separated the two germline ends. The CDR3 here is CSARAGTPNTEAFF. The CDR3 DNA reads TGCAGTGCTAGAGCGGGGACACCGAACACTGAAGCTTTCTTT.

This clonotype came up many times. The gene calls are TRBV12-5 and TRBJ2-1; 15 bases map to TRBD2. This CDR3 region has 21 residues. In germline, CDR1 is LGHNT, CDR2 FRNRAP. V trimming: 6 bases; J trimming: 8 bases; junction bases outside the gene matches: 23. The CDR3: CASGNSPGTSGGTSGADEQFF. The DNA for the CDR3 is TGTGCTAGTGGCAATTCCCCCGGGACTAGCGGGGGGACCTCAGGTGCGGATGAGCAGTTCTTC.